The rows below give T cell receptor beta chains drawn from one sample of a study of neurological immune-mediated disorders. MiXCR, run by TCRdb on the 5' RACE reads, gives a single entry per CDR3 protein. The table records about 48,000 distinct CDR3 sequences, around 25% of them present only once. What was sequenced was PBMCs. The source of these receptors is a woman aged 65 to 85 in good health. CDR3s include the opening cysteine and the closing phenylalanine or tryptophan. A D gene is named only where the DNA matches it firmly. Clone size is stated in some rows and not others, as once, few, many or a class when expanded.

J gene | clone size | V gene | D gene | CDR3 DNA | CDR3 protein
TRBJ2-5 | many | TRBV5-1 | NA | TGCGCCAGCAGCTCCCCCTTCCCGGGGACCCAGTACTTC | CASSSPFPGTQYF
TRBJ2-3 | many | TRBV10-3 | TRBD1 | TGTGCCATCACCGATGGACAGGGGACAGATACGCAGTATTTT | CAITDGQGTDTQYF
TRBJ2-3 | NA | TRBV5-1 | NA | TGCGCCAGCAGCTTAGGGTCTACCACGCAGTATTTT | CASSLGSTTQYF
TRBJ1-1 | NA | TRBV7-9 | TRBD1 | TGTGCCAGCAGCTCACGGACAGGGAGGCCCACTGAAGCTTTCTTT | CASSSRTGRPTEAFF
TRBJ1-2 | many | TRBV20-1 | TRBD1 | TGCAGTGCTAGAGATGGGCGACAGGGGTGGGATGGCTACACCTTC | CSARDGRQGWDGYTF
TRBJ2-1 | few | TRBV12-3/TRBV12-4 | TRBD1 | TGTGCCAGCAGTTTTGGTCCCACAGGGGGCCATGACCAGTTCTTC | CASSFGPTGGHDQFF
TRBJ1-6 | NA | TRBV7-9 | NA | TGTGCCAGCAGCTTCGGCAGGGATAATTCACCCCTCCACTTT | CASSFGRDNSPLHF
TRBJ2-7 | many | TRBV5-1 | TRBD2 | TGCGCCAGCAGCTTGGATACGGGAGGTAATCCCTACGAGCAGTACTTC | CASSLDTGGNPYEQYF
TRBJ2-7 | few | TRBV27 | TRBD2 | TGTGCCAGCAGTCCCTCTCGAGGAGCGGGGCCCAACGAGCAGTACTTC | CASSPSRGAGPNEQYF
TRBJ2-3 | many | TRBV5-1 | TRBD1 | TGCGCCAGCAGCCGACAGGGGGCCAGCACAGATACGCAGTATTTT | CASSRQGASTDTQYF